This TCR beta chain was sequenced for a study of OX40 agonist ivuxolimab in advanced cancers. Study at large: Clinicians treated patients with ivuxolimab, an agonistic anti-OX40 (CD134) antibody. Partial responses were achieved by three patients, of whom one had hepatocellular carcinoma and two had cutaneous melanoma.

V lost 0 bases to trimming and J lost 4 bases, with 14 bases between them. The CDR3 is made up of 16 amino acids. Study-level points and caveats: By week 6 at 0.1 to 3.0 mg/kg, blood CD4+ and CD8+ T cells had expanded clonally.

Libraries were prepared by immunoSEQ multiplex PCR; TCRdb keeps only in-frame clonotypes and omits some of them. The profile shows around 56,000 clones, about 85% of them singletons. In this sample, this clone turned up a few times. Antigen unknown. The clonotype was recovered from an adult with an advanced solid tumor such as melanoma, head and neck, liver or kidney cancer. This specimen was CD4+ or CD8+ T cells sorted from blood, taken in a trial of the OX40 agonist ivuxolimab. This chain links TRBV5-3 with TRBJ2-1; D gene unclear. TRBV5-3 is identified as an open reading frame with a role that is uncertain. The CDR3 loop is CARSLAGSFRYNEQFF. For the CDR3, the DNA is TGTGCCAGAAGCTTGGCCGGAAGTTTTAGGTACAATGAGCAGTTCTTC.